These 14 T cell receptor beta chains were sequenced from one sample in a study of a mutant IDH1 vaccine in newly diagnosed glioma. The time point here: week 23, last vaccination. The study gave 300 ug of mutant IDH1 20-mer peptide per vaccine dose, with topical imiquimod. Which antigens these TCRs recognize remains unknown. Produced via immunoSEQ multiplex PCR; TCRdb's table is partial and in-frame only. The sample carries roughly 52,000 clones, about four fifths recorded once. The source material was PBMCs, sampled from a glioma patient whose treatment included an IDH1 peptide vaccine. The source of these receptors is a man in his forties or fifties with glioma.

The chain recombines TRBV5-4 with TRBJ1-2; D remains ambiguous. The ends were cut back, 0 bases at V and 3 bases at J, with 15 bases in the middle. This CDR3 has 16 amino acids. The V gene's germline CDR1 is SGHNT and CDR2 YYREEE (reference sequence). The DNA for the CDR3 is TGTGCCAGCAGCTTGGCTCTAAGCGCGCAGGACTATGGCTACACCTTC. It yields the protein CASSLALSAQDYGYTF.

This chain connects TRBV21-1 to TRBJ1-5. TRBV21-1 is a pseudogene. The CDR3 runs to 16 residues. The CDR3 coding sequence is TGTGCCAGCAGCAAAGACGGGGGCGATAGCAATCAGCCCCAGCATTTT. Amino acid sequence: CASSKDGGDSNQPQHF.

The chain employs TRBV27 and TRBJ2-7; no definite D call. Germline V lookup: CDR1 MNHEY, CDR2 SMNVEV (reference sequence). The CDR3 consists of 12 residues. The V and J ends lost 6 bases and 4 bases respectively, with 10 bases between them. CDR3 loop: CASSLGGYEQYF. Here the CDR3 DNA reads TGTGCCAGCAGCCTTGGTGGATACGAGCAGTACTTC.

The chain combines TRBV7-9 with TRBJ2-3; tentative D call: TRBD2 (5 bases). Trimming shortened V by 7 bases and J by 0 bases, and 11 bases separated the two germline ends. CDR3 length: 14 residues. Germline CDR1 SEHNR, CDR2 FQNEAQ (reference sequence). CDR3 sequence reads: CASNYWESTDTQYF. In nucleotides, the CDR3 is TGTGCCAGCAATTACTGGGAGAGCACAGATACGCAGTATTTT.

The rearrangement joins TRBV5-1 to TRBJ1-3; TRBD1 agrees at 8 bases. This CDR3 comprises 14 residues. Trimming removed 2 bases from V and 16 bases from J; junction bases left unmatched: 14. Germline values: CDR1 SGHRS, CDR2 YFSETQ. The DNA of the CDR3 is TGCGCCAGCAGCTTTACAGGGGGGTCTCCGAGCCCGTATTTT. Translation: CASSFTGGSPSPYF.

The rearrangement uses TRBV6-5 and TRBJ1-1; no firm D call. CDR3 length equals 14 residues. Germline-derived CDR1 and CDR2 are MNHEY and SVGAGI. V was clipped by 6 bases and J by 0 bases, with 11 bases between them. The CDR3 bases are TGTGCCAGCAGCTCCCCAACAGTGAACACTGAAGCTTTCTTT. It codes for CASSSPTVNTEAFF.

V is TRBV30 and J is TRBJ2-3; D is possibly TRBD1 or TRBD2 (7 bases each). The germline CDR1 and CDR2 sequences are GTSNPN and SVGIG (reference sequence). Trimming removed 5 bases at V and 3 bases at J, with 24 bases between. This CDR3 is 17 amino acids long. The chain's CDR3 is CAWSRGGVRGPTDTQYF. CDR3 DNA sequence: TGTGCCTGGTCCCGAGGGGGGGTTAGGGGGCCGACAGATACGCAGTATTTT.

This clone was picked up one time. The chain links TRBV5-1 to TRBJ2-1; D uncertain. The CDR3 consists of 11 residues. V shed 3 bases and J shed 9 bases, with 7 bases lying between them. Germline V lookup: CDR1 SGHRS, CDR2 YFSETQ. The CDR3 nucleotides are TGCGCCAGCAGCTCGAGCGTTGAGCAGTTCTTC. Protein product: CASSSSVEQFF.

This clone appeared a few times. The chain employs TRBV14 and TRBJ2-7; D might be TRBD1 (5 bases). V was shortened by 1 base and J by 3 bases, with 10 bases between the two germline ends. CDR3 length equals 14 residues. Looked up from germline, CDR1 is SGHDN and CDR2 is FVKESK. This chain's CDR3 is CASSQGSGLYEQYF. DNA of the CDR3: TGTGCCAGCAGCCAAGGCTCAGGGCTCTACGAGCAGTACTTC.

Here the CDR3 DNA reads TGTGCCAGCTCAGAACTGACAGATGGCTACACCTTC. It translates to CASSELTDGYTF. This rearrangement joins TRBV18 to TRBJ1-2; possibly TRBD1 for D (5 bases). The germline CDR1 and CDR2 sequences are KGHSH and LQKENI. Trimming took 5 bases from V and 6 from J, leaving 10 bases between them. CDR3 length: 12 residues.

The J gene is TRBJ1-5, the V gene TRBV5-1, with D tentatively TRBD1 (5 bases). This CDR3 contains 15 residues. V was pared by 0 bases and J by 2 bases, with 9 bases between. Germline CDR1 is SGHRS and CDR2 is YFSETQ. The CDR3 DNA follows: TGCGCCAGCAGCTTGGCCGGGGGAGGCAATCAGCCCCAGCATTTT. Protein: CASSLAGGGNQPQHF.

The chain is built from TRBV29-1 and TRBJ1-1; D is unresolved. The CDR3 totals 11 residues. Germline V gene lookup returns CDR1 SQVTM and CDR2 ANQGSEA. The V gene lost 4 bases and the J gene lost 4 bases, with 7 bases spanning the gap. The chain's CDR3 is CSVGTGTEAFF. DNA for the CDR3: TGCAGCGTTGGTACGGGCACTGAAGCTTTCTTT.

The chain combines TRBV4-1 with TRBJ1-3; D is ambiguous. The CDR3 contains 12 residues. Germline loops: CDR1 MGHRA, CDR2 YSYEKL. The ends were cut back, 0 bases at V and 7 bases at J, with 4 bases in the middle. This CDR3 is CASSQDTNTIYF. The CDR3 nucleotides are TGCGCCAGCAGCCAAGACACCAACACCATATATTTT.

This clone is a singleton in its sample. The CDR3 loop reads CASSLNLRGGGYTF. The CDR3 bases are TGTGCCAGCAGCTTAAACCTCAGGGGCGGTGGCTACACCTTC. The gene calls are TRBV7-9 and TRBJ1-2; D possibly corresponds to TRBD1 (6 bases). Germline V gene lookup returns CDR1 SEHNR and CDR2 FQNEAQ (reference sequence). V lost 2 bases and J 7 bases, leaving 14 bases between the germline ends. CDR3 size: 14 residues.